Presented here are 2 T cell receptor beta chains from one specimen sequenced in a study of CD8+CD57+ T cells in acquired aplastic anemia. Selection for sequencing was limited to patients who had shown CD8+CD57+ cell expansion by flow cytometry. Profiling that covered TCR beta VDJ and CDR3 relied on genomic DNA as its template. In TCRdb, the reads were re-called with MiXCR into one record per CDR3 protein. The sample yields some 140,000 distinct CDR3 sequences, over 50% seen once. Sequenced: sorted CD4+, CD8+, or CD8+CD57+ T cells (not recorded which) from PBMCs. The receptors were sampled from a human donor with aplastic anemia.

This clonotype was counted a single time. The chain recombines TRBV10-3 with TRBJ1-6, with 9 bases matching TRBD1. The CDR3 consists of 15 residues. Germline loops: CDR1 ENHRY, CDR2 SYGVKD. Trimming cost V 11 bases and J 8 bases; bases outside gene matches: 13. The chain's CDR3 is CASRTGARSDSPLHF. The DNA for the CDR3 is TGTGCCTCAAGGACAGGGGCTAGGAGTGATTCACCCCTCCACTTT.

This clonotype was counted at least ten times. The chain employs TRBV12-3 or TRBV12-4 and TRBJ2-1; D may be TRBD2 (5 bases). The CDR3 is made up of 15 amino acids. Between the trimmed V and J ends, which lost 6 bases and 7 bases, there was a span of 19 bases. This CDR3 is CASSPLARGGNEQFF. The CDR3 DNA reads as TGTGCCAGCAGCCCCCTAGCAAGAGGTGGTAATGAGCAGTTCTTC.